The text below deals with one T cell receptor beta chain. The antigen is unknown. A much larger clone is a single base away; this may be a read error. The CDR3 runs to 18 residues. Looked up from germline, CDR1 is DFQATT and CDR2 is SNEGSKA (reference sequence). Previously described methods and listed TCR primers were used for bulk TCR libraries. TCRdb re-analysed the PCR reads in MiXCR, keeping a single row per CDR3 protein. The table lists 460,000 or so distinct CDR3 sequences, about a fifth of them singletons. This entry is derived from a study of molecular identifiers for immune sequencing clone quantification. About the study: Naive CD8 RNA (around 20,000 or 99,000 cells) was divided into five aliquots, with four sequenced.

Study findings and constraints: Under 1% of molecules in naive cells, but over 97% of effector molecules, belonged to clones above 20 RNA copies. The sizes of highly expanded clones could be underestimated when identical TCR molecules share a barcode.

This TCR derives from a human donor in good health. Some libraries in this study had Jurkat cell RNA spiked in. The specimen sequenced was naive CD8+ T cells from blood, with Jurkat cell RNA spiked in. Subset in this sample: FACS-sorted CD8+CD4-CCR7+CD45RA+ naive T cells. The rearrangement uses TRBV20-1 and TRBJ1-1, with 7 positions matching TRBD1. In DNA form, the CDR3 reads TGCAGTGCTAGAGTTCAGATACTACAGGGGCTCATGAACACTGAAGCTCTCTTT. This translates into CSARVQILQGLMNTEALF.